This TCR beta chain was found in a study of T-cell reconstitution after alpha-beta-depleted transplantation in children. A TCRbeta library incorporating unique molecular identifiers was prepared. TCRdb redid the calling of the PCR reads with MiXCR, one entry per CDR3 protein. The sample consists of some 830,000 distinct CDR3 sequences, roughly 15% of them appearing once. Study outcomes and limitations: At day 60, the high TCRbeta diversity found in some patients originated from recipient T cells and thymic progenitors that had survived. After one year, T-cell counts and TCRbeta diversity mostly came from new T cells. Several hundred rapidly expanded clones from non-depleted graft cells reportedly supplied alpha-beta T cells about two months post-transplant.

Worth noting for this clonotype: Its antigen is not identified.

Germline V lookup: CDR1 DFQATT, CDR2 SNEGSKA (reference sequence). The CDR3 covers 12 residues. V shed 5 bases and J shed 8 bases, with 15 bases lying between them. The chain carries TRBV20-1 and TRBJ1-2, with a tentative D call TRBD1 (5 bases). This clonotype was obtained from a male patient younger than 18 who had a stem cell transplant for acute lymphoblastic leukemia, so the T cells may come from the graft donor. The specimen was PBMCs, mostly from graft donor cells, collected 360 days after TCRalphabeta/CD19-depleted stem cell transplant. The CDR3, as DNA: TGCAGTGCTGGGAGGGGTTCGCGAGGCTACACCTTC. Its translation: CSAGRGSRGYTF.